What follows are 18 T cell receptor beta chains derived from one specimen sequenced in a study of T cell responses to AZD1222 COVID-19 vaccine. Method: immunoSEQ multiplex PCR; TCRdb's copy keeps in-frame clones and lacks some. Of around 120,000 clones in the sample, approximately 90% were seen once. Material: peripheral blood, obtained on day 0 of AZD1222 vaccination. The receptors stem from an adult in good health.

This chain links TRBV30 with TRBJ1-2; the D is unclear. The germline CDR1 and CDR2 sequences are GTSNPN and SVGIG (reference sequence). The CDR3 spans 10 residues. Trimming removed 5 bases from V and 9 bases from J, with 10 bases in between. The CDR3 DNA reads TGTGCCTGGCTAACAGAGAGCTACACCTTC. It translates to CAWLTESYTF.

The chain uses TRBV6-6 and TRBJ1-1; D gene unclear. This CDR3 has 13 amino acids. CDR1 is MNHNY and CDR2 is SVGAGI in the germline V gene (reference sequence). The V end was cut by 2 bases, the J end by 1 base, with 5 bases between. The CDR3 nucleotides read TGTGCCAGCAGTTACGAGGCGAACACTGAAGCTTTCTTT. Translating gives CASSYEANTEAFF.

This chain links TRBV18 with TRBJ2-3; 12 nucleotides align to TRBD2. Germline V gene lookup returns CDR1 KGHSH and CDR2 LQKENI. The CDR3 sequence is 18 residues long. The V gene end was trimmed by 3 bases and the J gene end by 7 bases; junction bases not matched to a gene: 14. The CDR3 spells CASSPGRLLAGGANTQYF. CDR3 bases: TGTGCCAGCTCACCGGGTCGCCTCCTAGCGGGAGGGGCCAATACGCAGTATTTT.

The rearrangement joins TRBV12-3 or TRBV12-4 to TRBJ2-7; 7 positions agree with TRBD2. Trimming took 7 bases from V and 3 from J; bases not matched to a gene: 6. This CDR3 has 13 amino acids. The CDR3 reads CASKSAGRYEQYF. The CDR3 DNA reads as TGTGCCAGCAAGTCAGCGGGGCGCTACGAGCAGTACTTC.

Here the CDR3 reads CASSRNRGNFSPLHF. The CDR3 DNA follows: TGTGCCAGCAGTCGGAACAGGGGGAATTTTTCACCCCTCCACTTT. J is TRBJ1-6 and V is TRBV2, with 8 bases matching TRBD1. The CDR3 runs 15 residues. Germline V lookup: CDR1 SNHLY, CDR2 FYNNEI. V shed 5 bases and J 9 bases; nucleotides not matched to a gene: 9.

The gene calls are TRBV29-1 and TRBJ1-1; no firm D call. Germline CDR1 is SQVTM and CDR2 is ANQGSEA. The ends were cut back, 4 bases at V and 0 bases at J, with 18 bases in the middle. The CDR3 is 16 amino acids. The CDR3 spells CSVGVKGGRMNTEAFF. The CDR3 DNA sequence: TGCAGCGTTGGTGTTAAGGGCGGGCGGATGAACACTGAAGCTTTCTTT.

The gene calls are TRBV27 and TRBJ1-1; no firm D call. CDR3 length equals 13 residues. V gave up 3 bases and J gave up 4 bases, with 9 bases separating them. Germline V CDR1 and CDR2: MNHEY, SMNVEV (reference sequence). The CDR3 spells CASSLGGRTEAFF. The CDR3 DNA reads as TGTGCCAGCAGTTTGGGTGGGCGCACTGAAGCTTTCTTT.

The chain combines TRBV6-5 with TRBJ1-2; no clear D. Trimming removed 7 bases from V and 8 bases from J, with 20 bases in between. The CDR3 is made up of 14 amino acids. The germline CDR1 and CDR2 sequences are MNHEY and SVGAGI. The CDR3 loop is CASNQDRDGRGYTF. The DNA for the CDR3 is TGTGCCAGCAACCAGGACCGAGACGGTCGGGGCTACACCTTC.

Here the CDR3 reads CASSLDVYSGGPHSTDTQYF. The CDR3 nucleotides read TGTGCCAGCAGCTTGGACGTATATAGCGGGGGGCCACATAGCACAGATACGCAGTATTTT. The V and J genes are TRBV13 and TRBJ2-3; 10 bases map to TRBD2. The CDR3 consists of 20 residues. Losses at the gene ends were 3 bases for V and 0 bases for J; bases not matched to a gene: 15. Germline lookup yields CDR1 PRHDT and CDR2 FYEKMQ (reference sequence).

V is TRBV9 and J is TRBJ1-6; D is possibly TRBD1 (6 bases). Trimming shortened V by 2 bases and J by 8 bases, and 14 bases separated the two germline ends. Germline-derived CDR1 and CDR2 are SGDLS and YYNGEE. This CDR3 contains 15 residues. CDR3 in amino acids: CASSVNTGRDSPLHF. Here the CDR3 DNA reads TGTGCCAGCAGCGTTAATACAGGGAGGGATTCACCCCTCCACTTT.

The chain combines TRBV7-9 with TRBJ1-2; D remains unclear. Trimming removed 7 bases from V and 3 bases from J, with 15 bases in between. Germline V gene data show CDR1 as SEHNR and CDR2 as FQNEAQ (reference sequence). The CDR3 extends over 14 amino acids. The CDR3 is CASIPQSLDYGYTF. DNA of the CDR3: TGTGCCAGCATCCCCCAATCTTTGGACTATGGCTACACCTTC.

The rearrangement uses TRBV6-5 and TRBJ1-3; D is undetermined. The CDR3 totals 16 residues. Trimming shortened V by 0 bases and J by 0 bases, and 9 bases separated the two germline ends. CDR1 is MNHEY, CDR2 SVGAGI, per germline. This chain's CDR3 is CASSYSAPGSGNTIYF. In nucleotides, the CDR3 is TGTGCCAGCAGTTACTCGGCGCCGGGCTCTGGAAACACCATATATTTT.

The chain joins TRBV12-5 to TRBJ1-5, with D perhaps matching TRBD1 (5 bases). The V end was cut by 11 bases, the J end by 0 bases, with 17 bases between. The CDR3 totals 15 residues. Germline CDR1 and CDR2: LGHNT and FRNRAP. Here the CDR3 reads CAPQMGRDSNQPQHF. The CDR3, as DNA: TGTGCTCCCCAAATGGGCAGGGATAGCAATCAGCCCCAGCATTTT.

This clone has more than one count but fewer than ten. The J gene is TRBJ1-3, the V gene TRBV7-8; D is undetermined. CDR3 size: 13 residues. Germline values: CDR1 SGHVS, CDR2 FQNEAQ. V lost 1 base to trimming and J lost 4 bases, with 5 bases between them. The CDR3: CASSLVPGNTIYF. CDR3 nucleotides: TGTGCCAGCAGCTTAGTTCCCGGAAACACCATATATTTT.

The chain couples TRBV28 to TRBJ1-5, with 8 bases fitting TRBD1. V lost 6 bases, J lost 3 bases, and 7 bases stayed unmatched. This CDR3 has 15 residues. Germline CDR1 reads MDHEN; CDR2 reads SYDVKM. CDR3: CASSTGGGSNQPQHF. CDR3 nucleotide sequence: TGTGCCAGCAGCACAGGGGGGGGATCCAATCAGCCCCAGCATTTT.

The chain links TRBV5-6 to TRBJ1-2; TRBD1 might be the D (6 bases). Trimming pared 3 bases from V and 6 bases from J, leaving 9 bases between. This CDR3 is built from 12 residues. CDR1 and CDR2 from the germline V gene are SGHDT and YYEEEE. In nucleotides, the CDR3 is TGTGCCAGCAGCTGGACAGTTGATGGCTACACCTTC. Protein sequence: CASSWTVDGYTF.

This chain joins TRBV6-5 and TRBJ2-3; D is possibly TRBD1 (6 bases). The germline gives CDR1 MNHEY, CDR2 SVGAGI. The V gene lost 6 bases and the J gene lost 0 bases, with 10 bases spanning the gap. The CDR3 has 14 amino acids. CDR3 sequence reads: CASSPGHSTDTQYF. CDR3 DNA: TGTGCCAGCAGCCCGGGACACAGCACAGATACGCAGTATTTT.

This clone was seen a few times. V and J are TRBV19 and TRBJ1-3, with D unresolved. CDR1 is LNHDA, CDR2 SQIVND, per germline (reference sequence). CDR3 length: 13 amino acids. The ends were cut back, 3 bases at V and 7 bases at J, with 10 bases in the middle. The CDR3 region has the DNA TGTGCCAGTAGTATTGGTGGAAGGAACACCATATATTTT. Translating gives CASSIGGRNTIYF.